The 7 T cell receptor beta chains reported below all come from one sample, sequenced in a study of shared clonotypes between healthy human individuals. Only in-frame clones appear in the TCRdb table, and some are missing; sequencing was by immunoSEQ multiplex PCR. The sample lists millions of clones; 95% were seen once. The sample comprised naive CD4+ T cells sorted from blood. Subset of the sample: CD45RA+ positively selected. The source is a man younger than 35 in good health.

Regarding this clone: At one end, the junction sequence differs from germline, possibly due to a read error. The J gene is TRBJ2-2, the V gene TRBV7-7, with TRBD1 as a possible D gene (5 bases). The germline V gene encodes CDR1 SSHAT and CDR2 FNYEAQ (reference sequence). The CDR3 loop spans 14 amino acids. CDR3 region: CASSPDISTGELFF. The CDR3 DNA follows: TGTGCTAGCAGCCCGGACATATCCACCGGGGAGCTGTTTTTT.

J is TRBJ2-1 and V is TRBV27, with 14 bases matching TRBD2. Germline V lookup: CDR1 MNHEY, CDR2 SMNVEV (reference sequence). This CDR3 has 14 amino acids. J lost 9 bases, V lost 8 bases, and 6 bases had no gene match. CDR3 region: CASSRLAGGVEQFF. The CDR3 region has the DNA TGTGCCAGCTCACGACTAGCGGGAGGGGTTGAGCAGTTCTTC.

This chain joins TRBV19 and TRBJ1-4, with no clear D. V dropped 1 base and J dropped 4 bases, with 10 bases sitting between them. The CDR3 runs 15 residues. Looked up from germline, CDR1 is LNHDA and CDR2 is SQIVND (reference sequence). This chain's CDR3 is CASSIGSQLNEKLFF. The CDR3 bases are TGTGCCAGTAGTATAGGGTCACAACTTAATGAAAAACTGTTTTTT.

This chain joins TRBV7-9 and TRBJ2-2; no firm D call. The germline V and J ends were trimmed by 3 bases and 1 base, with 6 bases remaining between them. Germline CDR1 reads SEHNR; CDR2 reads FQNEAQ (reference sequence). This CDR3 region has 14 residues. The CDR3, as DNA: TGTGCCAGCAGCTTTTTGGGGAACACCGGGGAGCTGTTTTTT. This translates into CASSFLGNTGELFF. Based on the CDR3 plus reference TRBV7-9 and TRBJ2-2, the full variable domain is DTGVSQNPRHKITKRGQNVTFRCDPISEHNRLYWYRQTLGQGPEFLTYFQNEAQLEKSRLLSDRFSAERPKGSFSTLEIQRTEQGDSAMYLCASSFLGNTGELFFGEGSRLTVL.

This clone was counted a single time. The CDR3 DNA follows: TGTGCCAGCCAGTTCGCCAGGGTGATTGCTGGGGCCAACGTCCTGACTTTC. This codes for CASQFARVIAGANVLTF. V gene TRBV2 combines with J gene TRBJ2-6; tentative D call: TRBD1 (5 bases). The CDR3 loop spans 17 amino acids. Germline CDR1 SNHLY, CDR2 FYNNEI. The germline V and J ends were trimmed by 8 bases and 2 bases, with 19 bases remaining between them.

About this clone itself: Compared with germline, one end of the junction differs, possibly owing to a read error. The chain recombines TRBV7-7 with TRBJ2-7; 7 bases line up with TRBD1. The germline V gene encodes CDR1 SSHAT and CDR2 FNYEAQ (reference sequence). The CDR3 spans 11 residues. The CDR3 protein is CASSPRQGRYF. CDR3 nucleotides: TGTGCTAGCAGCCCGCGACAGGGCCGGTACTTC.

This rearrangement joins TRBV30 to TRBJ1-1; tentative D call: TRBD1 (6 bases). V lost 6 bases and J lost 7, with 15 bases in between. The CDR3 covers 12 residues. From germline, CDR1 is GTSNPN and CDR2 SVGIG (reference sequence). The CDR3 loop reads CACLRGHLEAFF. The CDR3 nucleotides read TGTGCCTGTCTCAGGGGCCACCTTGAAGCTTTCTTT.